These 32 T cell receptor beta chains were sequenced from one sample in a study of identical twins. TCRdb independently ran MiXCR on the 5' RACE reads; one entry per CDR3 protein. Of around 530,000 distinct CDR3 sequences listed, roughly 15% were seen once; the top ten hold roughly 0.43%. The data were also submitted as part of a second study, on yellow fever vaccine responses in identical twins.

The sequenced sample consisted of CD4+ T cells sorted from blood. Source of these receptors: a young woman in good health.

This chain links TRBV6-1 with TRBJ2-3; TRBD2 matches 10 bases. Germline trimming cut 6 bases from V and 5 bases from J; bases unmatched to any gene: 14. From germline, CDR1 is MNHNS and CDR2 SASEGT. The CDR3 covers 17 residues. CDR3 residues: CASRLASGRGGKDTQYF. The CDR3 DNA reads as TGTGCCAGCAGGCTTGCTAGCGGGAGAGGTGGAAAAGATACGCAGTATTTT.

This clonotype has a handful of counts. V and J are TRBV3-1 and TRBJ2-5; D possibly uses TRBD1 or TRBD2 (5 bases each). The CDR3 covers 13 residues. Germline V gene lookup returns CDR1 LGHDT and CDR2 YNNKEL (reference sequence). Trimming removed 5 bases at V and 7 bases at J, with 14 bases between. CDR3 coding DNA: TGTGCCAGCAGCTCCGGGACCCGGGGGACCCAGTACTTC. This sequence encodes CASSSGTRGTQYF.

This clonotype was seen more than once but under ten times. The J gene is TRBJ1-2, the V gene TRBV5-1; D unresolved. In germline, CDR1 is SGHRS, CDR2 YFSETQ. Trimming took off 1 base at V and 4 bases at J, with 14 bases between the two ends. This CDR3 comprises 15 residues. The CDR3 nucleotides read TGCGCCAGCAGCTTGCTTACAGAATCTATCTATGGCTACACCTTC. Its translation is CASSLLTESIYGYTF.

This clonotype was counted a few times. This chain links TRBV20-1 with TRBJ2-5; 11 bases are shared with TRBD2. Germline lookup yields CDR1 DFQATT and CDR2 SNEGSKA (reference sequence). Trimming took 3 bases from V and 1 from J; bases not matched to a gene: 10. The CDR3 is 17 amino acids. CDR3: CSARDSSGGTLQETQYF. The CDR3 bases are TGCAGTGCTAGGGACTCTAGCGGGGGGACTCTCCAAGAGACCCAGTACTTC.

V is TRBV5-1 and J is TRBJ2-5; tentatively, D is TRBD1 or TRBD2 (5 bases each). The CDR3 runs to 15 residues. The germline V gene encodes CDR1 SGHRS and CDR2 YFSETQ. The V end lost 0 bases, the J end lost 6 bases, and 15 bases lay between the germline ends. This CDR3 reads CASSLDGAGPKTQYF. CDR3 nucleotides: TGCGCCAGCAGCTTGGACGGGGCGGGTCCAAAGACCCAGTACTTC.

This clonotype was observed a few times. The CDR3 sequence: CSVEYGYTF. CDR3 coding DNA: TGCAGCGTTGAGTATGGCTACACCTTC. The chain employs TRBV29-1 and TRBJ1-2; D call uncertain. Trimming cost V 3 bases and J 5 bases, with 1 base left between them. The germline gives CDR1 SQVTM, CDR2 ANQGSEA. The CDR3 is made up of 9 amino acids.

The chain carries TRBV5-1 and TRBJ2-2, with D hard to call. V lost 1 base to trimming and J lost 5 bases, with 9 bases between them. This CDR3 spans 14 amino acids. Germline V gene sequence: CDR1 SGHRS, CDR2 YFSETQ. CDR3 nucleotides: TGCGCCAGCAGCTTGAAGGAGCCGACCGGGGAGCTGTTTTTT. It translates to CASSLKEPTGELFF.

This clonotype occurred a few times. CDR3 region: CSARDRVGTAGELFF. The DNA of the CDR3 is TGCAGTGCTAGAGATCGGGTGGGAACGGCCGGGGAGCTGTTTTTT. V is TRBV20-1 and J is TRBJ2-2; D gene uncertain. The CDR3 loop spans 15 amino acids. The V end was cut by 0 bases, the J end by 6 bases, with 14 bases between. The germline CDR1 and CDR2 sequences are DFQATT and SNEGSKA (reference sequence).

V and J are TRBV20-1 and TRBJ2-3; D remains ambiguous. This CDR3 has 12 residues. Germline V gene lookup returns CDR1 DFQATT and CDR2 SNEGSKA (reference sequence). The V gene lost 6 bases and the J gene lost 4 bases, with 11 bases spanning the gap. The CDR3 loop reads CSAPNEADTQYF. The CDR3 DNA is TGCAGTGCGCCCAACGAGGCAGATACGCAGTATTTT.

The chain has TRBV12-3 or TRBV12-4 and TRBJ2-3; TRBD2 is a possible D gene (5 bases). This CDR3 region has 17 residues. Trimming left V 2 bases short and J 7 bases short, with 22 bases between. As DNA, the CDR3 is TGTGCCAGCAGTTTACCCCCTAGGGCAACCACTAGTCATACGCAGTATTTT. Translation: CASSLPPRATTSHTQYF.

This rearrangement joins TRBV11-2 to TRBJ2-1, with 10 bases fitting TRBD2. This CDR3 contains 17 residues. Germline lookup yields CDR1 SGHAT and CDR2 FQNNGV. V lost 3 bases, J lost 4 bases, and 9 bases stayed unmatched. DNA of the CDR3: TGTGCCAGCAGCTTTTGGTCTAGCGGGAGTTTTTACAATGAGCAGTTCTTC. Translation gives CASSFWSSGSFYNEQFF.

The V and J genes are TRBV12-3 or TRBV12-4 and TRBJ2-2; D is undetermined. CDR3 length equals 16 residues. V was trimmed by 4 bases and J by 0 bases, leaving 12 bases between them. The CDR3 bases are TGTGCCAGCAGTTCCCCCCAGCGTTCGAACACCGGGGAGCTGTTTTTT. Translating it yields CASSSPQRSNTGELFF.

The chain employs TRBV7-9 and TRBJ2-3; D uncertain. Trimming pared 2 bases from V and 2 bases from J, leaving 11 bases between. Germline-derived CDR1 and CDR2 are SEHNR and FQNEAQ (reference sequence). The CDR3 consists of 15 residues. CDR3 nucleotide sequence: TGTGCCAGCAGCTTAAAAGGCAGACCCACAGATACGCAGTATTTT. This translates into CASSLKGRPTDTQYF.

This clonotype was seen a handful of times. This chain joins TRBV19 and TRBJ1-1, with D perhaps matching TRBD1 (6 bases). The CDR3 extends over 13 amino acids. V was trimmed by 9 bases and J by 0 bases, leaving 11 bases between them. CDR1 is LNHDA and CDR2 is SQIVND in the germline V gene (reference sequence). The CDR3 reads CASNGQMNTEAFF. In nucleotides, the CDR3 is TGTGCCAGCAATGGACAGATGAACACTGAAGCTTTCTTT.

This clonotype was found a few times. The genes are TRBV5-1 and TRBJ2-1; the match to TRBD2 covers 7 bases. The ends lost 7 bases at V and 3 bases at J; junction bases unmatched: 4. CDR3 size: 13 residues. The germline gives CDR1 SGHRS, CDR2 YFSETQ. The CDR3 DNA sequence: TGCGCCAGCTGGGGGGGGGTCTACAATGAGCAGTTCTTC. Its protein product is CASWGGVYNEQFF.

CDR3: CASSLPLGGGSYTEAFF. The CDR3 coding sequence is TGTGCCAGCAGTTTACCCCTTGGTGGGGGCTCGTACACTGAAGCTTTCTTT. This sequence joins TRBV28 and TRBJ1-1; tentative D call: TRBD1 (6 bases). Trimming cost V 2 bases and J 3 bases, with 19 bases left between them. This CDR3 region has 17 residues. Germline V gene lookup returns CDR1 MDHEN and CDR2 SYDVKM.

This clonotype has a handful of counts. The rearrangement uses TRBV12-3 or TRBV12-4 and TRBJ1-5; the D gene is possibly TRBD1 (6 bases). The V end was cut by 5 bases, the J end by 3 bases, with 11 bases between. CDR3 length: 14 residues. CDR3 loop: CASSLQGPNQPQHF. The CDR3 region has the DNA TGTGCCAGCAGTCTCCAGGGGCCCAATCAGCCCCAGCATTTT.

This clonotype has more than one count but fewer than ten. The V call is TRBV4-1, the J call TRBJ2-1; possibly TRBD2 for D (6 bases). This CDR3 has 16 amino acids. The V and J ends lost 0 bases and 0 bases respectively, with 9 bases between them. The germline CDR1 and CDR2 sequences are MGHRA and YSYEKL. The CDR3 nucleotides read TGCGCCAGCAGCCAAGAGGTCGGGAGCTCCTACAATGAGCAGTTCTTC. This translates into CASSQEVGSSYNEQFF.

V and J are TRBV12-3 or TRBV12-4 and TRBJ1-2, with D uncertain. The CDR3 has 11 amino acids. V dropped 7 bases and J dropped 9 bases, with 12 bases sitting between them. CDR3 coding DNA: TGTGCCAGCAATCGCGGGAGGCGCTACACCTTC. It codes for CASNRGRRYTF.

The chain carries TRBV5-1 and TRBJ2-7; 10 nucleotides agree with TRBD1. V gave up 0 bases and J gave up 3 bases; unmatched junction bases: 0. Germline V gene data show CDR1 as SGHRS and CDR2 as YFSETQ. The length of the CDR3 is 14 residues. The DNA for the CDR3 is TGCGCCAGCAGCTTGGGGGACAGGGGCTACGAGCAGTACGTC. It yields the protein CASSLGDRGYEQYV.

The chain carries TRBV25-1 and TRBJ2-1, with D unresolved. Germline assignment: CDR1 MGHDK and CDR2 SYGVNS. This CDR3 contains 11 residues. V gave up 4 bases and J gave up 12 bases, with 10 bases separating them. The DNA of the CDR3 is TGTGCCAGCAGTGGAACCAGGAGGCAGTTCTTC. Encoded protein: CASSGTRRQFF.

The sample holds a few counts of this clonotype. The chain links TRBV7-3 to TRBJ1-1, with D possibly matching TRBD1 (6 bases). Looked up from germline, CDR1 is SGHTA and CDR2 is FQGTGA. CDR3 length: 15 residues. V was trimmed by 3 bases and J by 0 bases, leaving 11 bases between them. For the CDR3, the DNA is TGTGCCAGCAGCTTGCGACAGGACATGAACACTGAAGCTTTCTTT. Translation gives CASSLRQDMNTEAFF.

This clonotype has a handful of counts. CDR3 coding DNA: TGTGCCAGCTCACCAGTTGGGGACCACGAGCAGTACGTC. It encodes CASSPVGDHEQYV. The rearrangement uses TRBV18 and TRBJ2-7, with D perhaps assigned TRBD1 or TRBD2 (5 bases each). Looked up from germline, CDR1 is KGHSH and CDR2 is LQKENI. The CDR3 length is 13 residues. Trimming took 2 bases from V and 5 from J, leaving 10 bases between them.

J is TRBJ1-3 and V is TRBV7-9; D not resolved. The CDR3 contains 16 residues. Germline assignment: CDR1 SEHNR and CDR2 FQNEAQ (reference sequence). Trimming removed 2 bases from V and 0 bases from J, with 11 bases in between. The DNA for the CDR3 is TGTGCCAGCAGCTTACCCGCAGTGAGCTCTGGAAACACCATATATTTT. This codes for CASSLPAVSSGNTIYF.

This clonotype was detected many times. This chain connects TRBV12-3 or TRBV12-4 to TRBJ2-3, with 8 bases fitting TRBD1. The CDR3 covers 16 residues. Trimming at V came to 5 bases and at J to 2 bases, leaving 9 bases not matched to a gene. The CDR3 loop is CASSKGQGPSTDTQYF. As DNA, the CDR3 is TGTGCCAGCAGTAAAGGACAGGGCCCCTCCACAGATACGCAGTATTTT.

This clonotype appeared a few times. The chain employs TRBV20-1 and TRBJ2-1; 7 bases are a match to TRBD2. CDR1 DFQATT and CDR2 SNEGSKA come from the germline V gene (reference sequence). This CDR3 is built from 14 residues. The V gene end was trimmed by 1 base and the J gene end by 8 bases; junction bases not matched to a gene: 8. In nucleotides, the CDR3 is TGCAGTGCTAGAGGCGGCGGGAGAGGCTATGAGCAGTTCTTC. It translates to CSARGGGRGYEQFF.

The CDR3 region has the DNA TGTGCCAGCAGCCCGACCCCGGGACCCCATATCGGAAAACTGTTTTTT. It yields the protein CASSPTPGPHIGKLFF. This chain connects TRBV7-2 to TRBJ1-4; D is perhaps TRBD1 (5 bases). Germline CDR1 and CDR2: SGHTA and FQGNSA. The CDR3 contains 16 residues. V was clipped by 5 bases and J by 10 bases, with 23 bases between them.

This clonotype occurred a few times. J is TRBJ1-5 and V is TRBV6-1; maybe TRBD1 (6 bases). Germline V gene sequence: CDR1 MNHNS, CDR2 SASEGT. The V end lost 10 bases, the J end lost 9 bases, and 16 bases lay between the germline ends. This CDR3 spans 12 amino acids. DNA for the CDR3: TGTGCCACCGTACAGGGACTTCGGCCCCAGCATTTT. It codes for CATVQGLRPQHF.

This clonotype was seen repeatedly, ten times or more. An end of the junction differs from the germline gene, which may be a read error. This chain links TRBV5-1 with TRBJ2-2; D may be TRBD1 (8 bases). There are 15 residues in the CDR3. Germline V lookup: CDR1 SGHRS, CDR2 YFSETQ. CDR3 sequence: CASSPTGGGTGELFF. The CDR3 DNA is TGTGCCAGCAGTCCTACAGGGGGAGGGACCGGGGAGCTGTTTTTT.

A few counts support this clonotype. In DNA form, the CDR3 reads TGTGCCGCGGCCACAGGGTTAGGCAATCAGCCCCAGCATTTT. This translates into CAAATGLGNQPQHF. This rearrangement joins TRBV3-1 to TRBJ1-5, with a weak D call TRBD1 (6 bases). V was shortened by 11 bases and J by 2 bases, with 16 bases between the two germline ends. Germline CDR1 and CDR2: LGHDT and YNNKEL (reference sequence). The CDR3 is 14 amino acids.

The chain joins TRBV4-1 to TRBJ2-5; 11 nucleotides match TRBD2. From germline, CDR1 is MGHRA and CDR2 YSYEKL. The V and J ends lost 3 bases and 3 bases, in that order; junction bases with no gene match: 9. The CDR3 extends over 17 amino acids. CDR3 DNA sequence: TGCGCCAGCAGCCAGCGGGGACTAGCGGAGGGGAAAGAGACCCAGTACTTC. It specifies CASSQRGLAEGKETQYF.

V is TRBV4-1 and J is TRBJ2-1; perhaps TRBD1 as D (6 bases). This CDR3 comprises 17 residues. CDR1 and CDR2 (germline): MGHRA, YSYEKL. Trimming stripped 4 bases from V and 3 bases from J, with 19 bases between. CDR3: CASSPTTGLGLYNEQFF. The CDR3 DNA sequence: TGCGCCAGCAGCCCCACGACAGGCCTAGGGCTCTACAATGAGCAGTTCTTC.